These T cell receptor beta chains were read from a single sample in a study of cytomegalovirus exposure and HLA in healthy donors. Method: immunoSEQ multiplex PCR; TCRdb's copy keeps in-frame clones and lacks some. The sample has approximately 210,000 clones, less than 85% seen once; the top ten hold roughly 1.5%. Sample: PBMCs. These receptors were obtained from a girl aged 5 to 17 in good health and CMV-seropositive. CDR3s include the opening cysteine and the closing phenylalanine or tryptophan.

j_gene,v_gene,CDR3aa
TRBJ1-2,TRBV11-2,CASRSLRRESYYGYTF
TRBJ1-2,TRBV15,CATSRDPKRRNEGYTF
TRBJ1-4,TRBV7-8,CASRAAPATNEKLFF
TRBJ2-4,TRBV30,CAWSVARANIQYF
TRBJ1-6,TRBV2,CASSEDRGAGSSPLHF
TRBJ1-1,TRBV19,CASSAGWGTNFMNTEAFF
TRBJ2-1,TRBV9,CASSEGTSYNEQFF
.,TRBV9,CASSVGAGKSSYEQYF
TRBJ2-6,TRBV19,CASNEGAGANVLTF
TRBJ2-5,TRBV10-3,CAIGGTSGRETQYF
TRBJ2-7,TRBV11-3,CASSLETGEGSYEQYF
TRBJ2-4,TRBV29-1,CSVVTPGQGAGNIQYF
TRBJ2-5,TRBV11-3,CASSLGVGAGETQYF
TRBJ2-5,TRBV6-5,CAAGTGVETQYF
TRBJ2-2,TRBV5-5,CASSLGQDLLELFF
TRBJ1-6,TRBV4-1,CASSQLPTELSYNSPLHF
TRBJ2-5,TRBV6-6,CASSPRQGTSQETQYF
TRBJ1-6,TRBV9,CASGPRGSPLHF
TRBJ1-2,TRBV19,CASSQYGYTF
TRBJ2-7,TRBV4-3,CASSQDQARADYEQYF
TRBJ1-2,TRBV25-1,CASSEPRGALLGYTF
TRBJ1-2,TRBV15,CATSRPGTGLNGYPF
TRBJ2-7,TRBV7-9,CASSPRGYEQYF
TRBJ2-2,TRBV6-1,CASSQGLAGTTGELFF
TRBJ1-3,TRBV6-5,CASRGDASSGNTIYF
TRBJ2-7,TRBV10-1,CASRRLAGGYEQYF
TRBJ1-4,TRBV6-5,CASGQGNEKLFF
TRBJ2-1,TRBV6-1,CASSEDFYNEQFF
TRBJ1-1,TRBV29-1,CSDGQDEAFF
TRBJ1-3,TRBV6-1,CATRQPLSGNTIYF
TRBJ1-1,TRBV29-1,CSVEKGRRDTEAFF
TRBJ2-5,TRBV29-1,CSGRGIQVETQYF
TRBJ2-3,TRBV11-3,CASSTGLAGTTQYF
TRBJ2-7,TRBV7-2,CASSYLQGPYEQYF
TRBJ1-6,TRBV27,CASSFTGSPLHF
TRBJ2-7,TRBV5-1,CASSLGGTGNEQYF
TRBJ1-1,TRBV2,CASSEMEGAVTEAFF
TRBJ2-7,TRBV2,CASRNRDSSYEQYF
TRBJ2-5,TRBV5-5,CASSTRQGKETQYF
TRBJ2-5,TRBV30,CAWSNPTTGPLQETQYF
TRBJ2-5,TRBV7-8,CASSLLQLRETQYF
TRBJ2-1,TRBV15,CATSREGGGAYNEQFF
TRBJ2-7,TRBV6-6,CASSLGQVRSYEQYF
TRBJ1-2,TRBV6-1,CASMEGAANYGYTF
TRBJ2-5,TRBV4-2,CASSQDRDGGAYGETQYF
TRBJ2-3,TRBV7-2,CASSFGGGTDTQYF
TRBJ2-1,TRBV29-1,CSGRTGSNEQFF
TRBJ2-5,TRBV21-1,CASSKFIRARASGGAKETQYF
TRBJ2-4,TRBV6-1,CASRGGRNIQYF
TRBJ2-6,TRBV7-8,CASSFLSGANVLTF
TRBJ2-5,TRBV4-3,CASSQDLRGGRETQYF
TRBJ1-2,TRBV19,CASRRILVRDIGYGYTF
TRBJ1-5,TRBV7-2,CASSLRGTFQHF